This T cell receptor (beta chain) derives from a study of T cells in Graves' hyperthyroidism and ophthalmopathy. Study summary: Peripheral blood sampling occurred at initial diagnosis, before any treatment.

Trimming took 6 bases from V and 6 from J, leaving 20 bases between them. This CDR3 comprises 15 residues. Germline V gene lookup returns CDR1 SNHLY and CDR2 FYNNEI. Amplification yielded TCR beta CDR3 regions, with RNA transcripts as the source. TCR CDR3 regions were first amplified by RT-PCR with HTBI primers. TCRdb fed the multiplex PCR reads into MiXCR, producing one record per CDR3 protein. The sample comprises 600,000 to 900,000 distinct CDR3 sequences, about 16% of which are singletons, and around 8.1% rests with the top ten. In its sample, this clonotype was seen many times. Sequenced material: blood. The chain couples TRBV2 to TRBJ2-5, with TRBD2 as a possible D gene (7 bases). The source is a man between 18 and 35 years old with Graves' hyperthyroidism. The CDR3 coding sequence is TGTGCCAGCAGCCCCCCGGGGGCGGGAGTGCAGACCCAGTACTTC. Translated, it gives CASSPPGAGVQTQYF.